These 22 T cell receptor beta chains originate from one sample sequenced in a study of cytomegalovirus exposure and HLA in healthy donors. Data came from immunoSEQ multiplex PCR; TCRdb stores just in-frame clones and leaves some out. The sample has 130,000 to 150,000 clones, approximately 88% seen once. Sequences were obtained from PBMCs. The origin of the receptors is a young woman in good health and CMV-seropositive.

The chain couples TRBV12-5 to TRBJ2-7; 9 positions agree with TRBD2. CDR1 and CDR2 (germline): LGHNT, FRNRAP. V lost 5 bases, J lost 3 bases, and 17 bases stayed unmatched. The CDR3 covers 18 residues. CDR3 DNA: TGTGCTAGTGGTCTAAAGATTCAGATAGCGGGAGAGATCTACGAGCAGTACTTC. This translates into CASGLKIQIAGEIYEQYF.

CDR3 coding DNA: TGTGCCAGCAGCCAAACGACTGAGAACACCGGGGAGCTGTTTTTT. Protein product: CASSQTTENTGELFF. This chain links TRBV4-2 with TRBJ2-2; D remains unclear. The length of the CDR3 is 15 residues. Trimming removed 2 bases from V and 1 base from J, with 8 bases in between. Germline CDR1 is LGHNA and CDR2 is YNFKEQ.

The rearrangement joins TRBV6-1 to TRBJ1-2; D unresolved. Germline CDR1 is MNHNS and CDR2 is SASEGT. The CDR3 loop spans 13 amino acids. The V end was cut by 3 bases, the J end by 3 bases, with 8 bases between. Here the CDR3 DNA reads TGTGCCAGCAGTGAGGTACACCACTATGGCTACACCTTC. Protein sequence: CASSEVHHYGYTF.

The chain employs TRBV28 and TRBJ2-1; 7 nucleotides agree with TRBD2. Germline V gene sequence: CDR1 MDHEN, CDR2 SYDVKM. This CDR3 is 16 amino acids long. V was clipped by 6 bases and J by 9 bases; unmatched bases: 17. The CDR3 region has the DNA TGTGCCAGCAGCCTAGGCCTAGCGGCCAAAGAGGGTGAGCAGTTCTTC. It encodes CASSLGLAAKEGEQFF.

In this sample, this clone turned up a few times. CDR3 region: CASSEASGSPDTQYF. The DNA for the CDR3 is TGTGCCAGCAGTGAAGCTAGCGGGAGTCCAGATACGCAGTATTTT. This chain uses TRBV6-1 with TRBJ2-3; 9 nucleotides match TRBD2. This CDR3 comprises 15 residues. The V gene's germline CDR1 is MNHNS and CDR2 SASEGT. Trimming removed 0 bases from V and 4 bases from J; junction bases left unmatched: 2.

The CDR3 here is CASSLTSGSGDTQYF. DNA for the CDR3: TGTGCCAGCAGCCTGACTAGCGGGAGTGGAGATACGCAGTATTTT. The chain carries TRBV7-2 and TRBJ2-3, with 12 nucleotides matching TRBD2. V was pared by 5 bases and J by 5 bases, with 5 bases of the junction left unmatched. This CDR3 has 15 residues. The germline V gene encodes CDR1 SGHTA and CDR2 FQGNSA.

The genes are TRBV7-8 and TRBJ2-3; the D gene is possibly TRBD2 (5 bases). The length of the CDR3 is 15 residues. Germline CDR1 and CDR2: SGHVS and FQNEAQ. V was cut by 5 bases and J by 0 bases, with 12 bases left in between. The CDR3 coding sequence is TGTGCCAGCAGCACCCCACGGACTAGCACAGATACGCAGTATTTT. Translated, it gives CASSTPRTSTDTQYF.

This chain links TRBV6-5 with TRBJ2-7; 10 nucleotides agree with TRBD2. The CDR3 has 13 amino acids. V lost 9 bases, J lost 5 bases, and 7 bases stayed unmatched. The germline CDR1 and CDR2 sequences are MNHEY and SVGAGI. The CDR3 sequence: CARIVAGGNEQYF. The CDR3 DNA reads as TGTGCCAGGATTGTAGCGGGAGGAAACGAGCAGTACTTC.

The rearrangement links TRBV4-3 to TRBJ2-7; D possibly corresponds to TRBD1 (6 bases). Germline V gene sequence: CDR1 LGHNA, CDR2 YSLEER. The CDR3 is made up of 16 amino acids. The V end was cut by 4 bases, the J end by 5 bases, with 21 bases between. The CDR3 bases are TGCGCCAGCAGCCTAAAAACCGGCCCGACAGGCCACGAGCAGTACTTC. This encodes CASSLKTGPTGHEQYF.

The chain has TRBV4-1 and TRBJ2-1; 7 bases are a match to TRBD2. This CDR3 comprises 14 residues. Per the germline V gene, CDR1 is MGHRA and CDR2 is YSYEKL. With V trimmed by 7 bases and J by 5 bases, 8 bases remained unmatched. For the CDR3, the DNA is TGCGCCAGCAACGCCCGGACTAGGGACAATGAGCAGTTCTTC. It encodes CASNARTRDNEQFF.

The chain recombines TRBV4-1 with TRBJ2-7; TRBD2 matches at 13 bases. CDR1 is MGHRA and CDR2 is YSYEKL in the germline V gene. V was pared by 1 base and J by 1 base, with 4 bases of the junction left unmatched. The length of the CDR3 is 17 residues. CDR3 sequence: CASSQGEGLAGSYEQYF. DNA for the CDR3: TGCGCCAGCAGCCAAGGAGAGGGACTAGCGGGGTCCTACGAGCAGTACTTC.

The chain links TRBV28 to TRBJ1-1; possible D gene TRBD1, 5 bases. CDR3 length equals 17 residues. Per germline, CDR1 MDHEN and CDR2 SYDVKM. Trimming pared 5 bases from V and 0 bases from J, leaving 19 bases between. The CDR3 nucleotides are TGTGCCAGCAGTCCCCCTAAGGTAGGGGTCATGAACACTGAAGCTTTCTTT. Translation gives CASSPPKVGVMNTEAFF.

The chain employs TRBV5-6 and TRBJ2-1, with TRBD1 as a possible D gene (6 bases). Trimming shortened V by 1 base and J by 9 bases, and 11 bases separated the two germline ends. This CDR3 spans 13 amino acids. Germline assignment: CDR1 SGHDT and CDR2 YYEEEE. This CDR3 is CASSLMGAVEQFF. The CDR3 DNA follows: TGTGCCAGCAGCTTGATGGGGGCGGTTGAGCAGTTCTTC.

The J gene is TRBJ2-7, the V gene TRBV28, with TRBD2 matching over 10 bases. The CDR3 extends over 16 amino acids. With V trimmed by 7 bases and J by 7 bases, 16 bases remained unmatched. Germline V gives CDR1 MDHEN, CDR2 SYDVKM. CDR3 loop: CASTSEWLAGVEEQYF. The CDR3 DNA is TGTGCCAGCACCTCGGAGTGGCTAGCGGGAGTAGAGGAGCAGTACTTC.

The CDR3 coding sequence is TGTGCCAGCAGCTTTAACTCCTACGAGCAGTACTTC. Translation: CASSFNSYEQYF. The chain joins TRBV7-2 to TRBJ2-7; D call uncertain. CDR3 size: 12 residues. Trimming took 3 bases from V and 0 from J, leaving 3 bases between them. Looked up from germline, CDR1 is SGHTA and CDR2 is FQGNSA.

The J gene is TRBJ2-1, the V gene TRBV30, with TRBD2 identical over 9 bases. The germline CDR1 and CDR2 sequences are GTSNPN and SVGIG (reference sequence). With 2 bases clipped from V and 3 bases from J, the junction kept 5 bases outside the gene matches. This CDR3 has 15 amino acids. The CDR3 region is CAWSRASGVYNEQFF. CDR3 coding DNA: TGTGCCTGGAGTAGGGCTAGCGGGGTCTACAATGAGCAGTTCTTC. Combining the CDR3 with reference TRBV30 and TRBJ2-1 gives the whole variable domain SQTIHQWPATLVQPVGSPLSLECTVEGTSNPNLYWYRQAAGRGLQLLFYSVGIGQISSEVPQNLSASRPQDRQFILSSKKLLLSDSGFYLCAWSRASGVYNEQFFGPGTRLTVL.

The chain joins TRBV2 to TRBJ2-5, with a weak D call TRBD1 (6 bases). This CDR3 spans 13 amino acids. The germline V and J ends were trimmed by 3 bases and 5 bases, with 10 bases remaining between them. The germline V gene encodes CDR1 SNHLY and CDR2 FYNNEI. CDR3 nucleotides: TGTGCCAGCAGTGACCACAGGGAGGAGACCCAGTACTTC. This sequence encodes CASSDHREETQYF.

This clone was counted once. The chain employs TRBV29-1 and TRBJ2-7; 9 nucleotides match TRBD1. Germline values: CDR1 SQVTM, CDR2 ANQGSEA. The CDR3 runs 16 residues. V dropped 7 bases and J dropped 4; count of bases not matched to a gene: 17. The DNA of the CDR3 is TGCAGCGCCGGTAGTAATTCTGGACAGGGGAGGTACGAGCAGTACTTC. Protein product: CSAGSNSGQGRYEQYF.

The chain links TRBV27 to TRBJ1-1, with D unresolved. CDR1 is MNHEY and CDR2 is SMNVEV in the germline V gene (reference sequence). Between the trimmed V and J ends, which lost 5 bases and 1 base, there was a span of 11 bases. The CDR3 loop spans 14 amino acids. This CDR3 is CASSPALTNTEAFF. The CDR3 region has the DNA TGTGCCAGCAGTCCCGCACTTACGAACACTGAAGCTTTCTTT.

This clone has just a few counts. V is TRBV19 and J is TRBJ1-5; D is ambiguous. CDR1 is LNHDA and CDR2 is SQIVND in the germline V gene (reference sequence). The CDR3 has 15 amino acids. The V end was cut by 10 bases, the J end by 1 base, with 17 bases between. This chain's CDR3 is CATASEVLSNQPQHF. The CDR3 coding sequence is TGTGCCACTGCCAGCGAAGTCTTGAGCAATCAGCCCCAGCATTTT.

Of note for this clone: An end of the junction does not agree with germline; a read error may underlie this. The chain uses TRBV7-2 and TRBJ2-5, with a possible D match to TRBD2 (5 bases). The CDR3 has 14 amino acids. Germline V CDR1 and CDR2: SGHTA, FQGNSA. CDR3 DNA sequence: TGTGCCAGCACCTTATCCGGGGTCCAAGAGACCCAGTACTTC. This encodes CASTLSGVQETQYF.

The chain uses TRBV6-5 and TRBJ2-1; 8 nucleotides match TRBD2. Germline V gene sequence: CDR1 MNHEY, CDR2 SVGAGI. Trimming cost V 6 bases and J 2 bases; bases outside gene matches: 6. The CDR3 spans 15 residues. The CDR3 reads CASSSGTSPYNEQFF. The CDR3 DNA reads as TGTGCCAGCAGCTCCGGGACTAGTCCCTACAATGAGCAGTTCTTC.